This T cell receptor (beta chain) was sequenced in a study of blood T cell repertoires in COVID-19. Across the study: Spain, Italy and the United States supplied samples that represented acute and convalescent COVID-19.

The ends lost 4 bases at V and 6 bases at J; junction bases unmatched: 16. The germline CDR1 and CDR2 sequences are SGHRS and YFSETQ. The CDR3 extends over 17 amino acids. Per the study methods: Estimation of nucleated cell counts relied on the amplification of reference gene primers. This table comes from immunoSEQ multiplex PCR, and its TCRdb copy is limited to in-frame clones, with some not included. V and J calls and clone size are as listed in that table; D and trimming were resolved from the DNA. This table holds about 670,000 clones, about nine tenths found once. The gene calls are TRBV5-1 and TRBJ2-1; 7 nucleotides align to TRBD1. Sequences were obtained from peripheral blood. The sequence derives from a young woman with acute or convalescent COVID-19. This chain's CDR3 is CASSHRPDRVVSNEQFF. DNA for the CDR3: TGCGCCAGCAGCCACCGACCAGACAGGGTCGTGAGCAATGAGCAGTTCTTC.